The 27 T cell receptor beta chains reported below all come from one sample, sequenced in a study of post-analysis software for immune sequencing data. General study findings and limits: Several TRBV segments were more frequent in patients than controls; TRBV5-6, TRBV5-1 and TRBV20-1 belonged to this group.

The antigens for these receptors are not known. Unique molecular identifiers tagged the TCR beta cDNA libraries. TCRdb itself ran the PCR reads through MiXCR, one entry per CDR3 protein. The table shows a few hundred thousand distinct CDR3 sequences, with less than 40% occurring only once. The sample comprised blood. Receptors originate from a girl between 2 and 17 years old with multiple sclerosis.

This clonotype has only a few counts. The chain uses TRBV6-5 and TRBJ2-1; 8 bases match TRBD2. Losses at the gene ends were 7 bases for V and 7 bases for J; bases not matched to a gene: 9. The CDR3 totals 14 residues. Germline V gene data show CDR1 as MNHEY and CDR2 as SVGAGI. The CDR3 DNA follows: TGTGCCAGCATTCCCCCGGGGGGGCGTAATGAGCAGTTCTTC. Its translation: CASIPPGGRNEQFF.

V gene TRBV6-5 combines with J gene TRBJ2-3; weak D call: TRBD1 (6 bases). The V gene lost 5 bases and the J gene lost 5 bases, with 17 bases spanning the gap. CDR3 length equals 15 residues. Germline-derived CDR1 and CDR2 are MNHEY and SVGAGI. The CDR3: CASSPLPYREDTQYF. The CDR3 nucleotides are TGTGCCAGCAGTCCGCTCCCTTACAGGGAAGATACGCAGTATTTT.

The chain couples TRBV10-3 to TRBJ2-7; no firm D call. With 2 bases removed from V and 0 bases from J, the gap between germline ends came to 5 bases. This CDR3 is 13 amino acids long. Germline-derived CDR1 and CDR2 are ENHRY and SYGVKD. CDR3 nucleotide sequence: TGTGCCATCAGTGAGGGCTACTCCTACGAGCAGTACTTC. Encoded protein: CAISEGYSYEQYF.

This clonotype has just a few counts. This chain links TRBV7-3 with TRBJ1-1; 7 bases match TRBD1. This CDR3 comprises 14 residues. Germline lookup yields CDR1 SGHTA and CDR2 FQGTGA. V shed 5 bases and J 4 bases; nucleotides not matched to a gene: 7. The CDR3 sequence: CASSPDRASTEAFF. The CDR3 bases are TGTGCCAGCAGCCCCGACAGGGCGAGCACTGAAGCTTTCTTT. The whole variable domain, filled in from reference TRBV7-3 and TRBJ1-1, reads GAGVSQTPSNKVTEKGKYVELRCDPISGHTALYWYRQSLGQGPEFLIYFQGTGAADDSGLPNDRFFAVRPEGSVSTLKIQRTERGDSAVYLCASSPDRASTEAFFGQGTRLTVV.

J is TRBJ2-7 and V is TRBV5-5; D is unclear. Germline values: CDR1 SGHKS, CDR2 YYEKEE (reference sequence). V was trimmed by 1 base and J by 5 bases, leaving 13 bases between them. The CDR3 runs 14 residues. The CDR3 DNA reads TGTGCCAGCAGCTTGAGTCCGCACGCCCACGAGCAGTACTTC. It is translated as CASSLSPHAHEQYF. The full variable domain, rest sourced from reference TRBV5-5 and TRBJ2-7, is DAGVTQSPTHLIKTRGQQVTLRCSPISGHKSVSWYQQVLGQGPQFIFQYYEKEERGRGNFPDRFSARQFPNYSSELNVNALLLGDSALYLCASSLSPHAHEQYFGPGTRLTVT.

The chain carries TRBV7-8 and TRBJ2-5; either TRBD1 or TRBD2 may supply D (6 bases each). The CDR3 loop spans 14 amino acids. In germline, CDR1 is SGHVS, CDR2 FQNEAQ. V lost 7 bases, J lost 5 bases, and 17 bases lay in between. As DNA, the CDR3 is TGTGCCAGCAACTTGGGGGGCATAGAGGAGACCCAGTACTTC. It specifies CASNLGGIEETQYF.

Of note for this clonotype: One base away lies a much larger clone, so this may be a sequencing read error. The gene calls are TRBV21-1 and TRBJ1-5; the table's D call TRBD1 went unverified against the DNA. TRBV21-1 is listed as a pseudogene. The CDR3 has 14 amino acids. In DNA, the CDR3 is TGTGCCGGCAGACGGACAGGGGAAAGTCAGCCCCAGCATTTT. Translation: CAGRRTGESQPQHF.

This clonotype was recorded a few times. V gene TRBV7-9 combines with J gene TRBJ1-6, with 11 bases fitting TRBD1. Per germline, CDR1 SEHNR and CDR2 FQNEAQ (reference sequence). The CDR3 is 16 residues long. Trimming removed 5 bases from V and 7 bases from J; junction bases left unmatched: 7. The CDR3 is CASSLGTGGGNSPLHF. CDR3 bases: TGTGCCAGCAGCCTAGGGACAGGGGGGGGAAATTCACCCCTCCACTTT. Supplemented by reference TRBV7-9 and TRBJ1-6, the full variable domain reads DTGVSQNPRHKITKRGQNVTFRCDPISEHNRLYWYRQTLGQGPEFLTYFQNEAQLEKSRLLSDRFSAERPKGSFSTLEIQRTEQGDSAMYLCASSLGTGGGNSPLHFGNGTRLTVT.

This clonotype has more than one count but fewer than ten. V gene TRBV5-1 combines with J gene TRBJ1-5, with TRBD1 identical over 9 bases. J was trimmed by 8 bases and V by 1 base; bases with no gene match: 7. The CDR3 has 15 amino acids. Per germline, CDR1 SGHRS and CDR2 YFSETQ. CDR3 nucleotides: TGCGCCAGCAGCTTGATCCCGGGACAGGGTAAGCCCCAGCATTTT. Protein sequence: CASSLIPGQGKPQHF.

The table lists this clonotype with a few counts. The chain links TRBV6-5 to TRBJ1-6; D perhaps matches TRBD1 (6 bases). V was shortened by 6 bases and J by 10 bases, with 13 bases between the two germline ends. Looked up from germline, CDR1 is MNHEY and CDR2 is SVGAGI. The CDR3 has 13 amino acids. Written as DNA, the CDR3 is TGTGCCAGCAGCCTCAGGGGAGAGTCACCCCTCCACTTT. Its translation is CASSLRGESPLHF.

The J gene is TRBJ2-5, the V gene TRBV2; D not certain. V was pared by 4 bases and J by 5 bases, with 11 bases between. CDR3 length: 13 residues. Germline V gives CDR1 SNHLY, CDR2 FYNNEI. The CDR3 protein is CASSGSSQETQYF. The CDR3, as DNA: TGTGCCAGCAGTGGTTCCTCCCAGGAGACCCAGTACTTC.

The CDR3 bases are TGCAGCGTTGTTGGGGTAGCGGGAGGGTTCTTC. It is translated as CSVVGVAGGFF. The rearrangement links TRBV29-1 to TRBJ2-1; 10 bases match TRBD2. V was pared by 4 bases and J by 15 bases, with 6 bases of the junction left unmatched. The CDR3 loop spans 11 amino acids. Germline-derived CDR1 and CDR2 are SQVTM and ANQGSEA.

This clonotype was seen only a few times. The chain combines TRBV7-2 with TRBJ2-6; 9 nucleotides agree with TRBD2. This CDR3 spans 17 amino acids. CDR1 and CDR2 (germline): SGHTA, FQGNSA. V gave up 3 bases and J gave up 1 base; unmatched junction bases: 4. CDR3 in amino acids: CASSFGLAKSGANVLTF. CDR3 in DNA: TGTGCCAGCAGCTTCGGACTAGCGAAATCTGGGGCCAACGTCCTGACTTTC.

This clonotype was observed once. The V gene is TRBV20-1, the J gene TRBJ2-1, with 8 bases fitting TRBD1. The V gene end was trimmed by 1 base and the J gene end by 5 bases; junction bases not matched to a gene: 19. This CDR3 has 19 residues. Germline V gene lookup returns CDR1 DFQATT and CDR2 SNEGSKA (reference sequence). The CDR3 bases are TGCAGTGCTAGAGCTCGCCCCAGGACAGGGCTCGGGAAAAACAATGAGCAGTTCTTC. Translation gives CSARARPRTGLGKNNEQFF.

In DNA, the CDR3 is TGTGCCAGCAGTACTAATTCCGGGACAGACATGAACACTGAAGCTTTCTTT. Translated: CASSTNSGTDMNTEAFF. The chain has TRBV6-5 and TRBJ1-1; 7 bases agree with TRBD1. The CDR3 spans 17 residues. Germline values: CDR1 MNHEY, CDR2 SVGAGI. J gave up 0 bases and V 5 bases, and 12 bases lay outside the gene matches.

This chain connects TRBV5-1 to TRBJ2-1; unclear D gene. The CDR3 is 17 amino acids. Trimming cost V 0 bases and J 7 bases, with 20 bases left between them. Germline CDR1 and CDR2: SGHRS and YFSETQ. The CDR3 region is CASSLGSFGVGVNEQFF. Written as DNA, the CDR3 is TGCGCCAGCAGCTTGGGATCCTTTGGGGTAGGAGTGAATGAGCAGTTCTTC.

The V call is TRBV20-1, the J call TRBJ1-6, with D perhaps TRBD1 (6 bases). Germline V gene sequence: CDR1 DFQATT, CDR2 SNEGSKA (reference sequence). The CDR3 has 14 amino acids. The V end was cut by 5 bases, the J end by 1 base, with 9 bases between. CDR3 coding DNA: TGCAGTGCTTCTACAGGGTCCTATAATTCACCCCTCCACTTT. It specifies CSASTGSYNSPLHF.

This clonotype was counted between two and nine times. CDR3 protein: CASSPRQGPPSYEQYF. Written as DNA, the CDR3 is TGTGCCAGCAGCCCACGACAGGGGCCCCCGTCCTACGAGCAGTACTTC. The rearrangement links TRBV3-1 to TRBJ2-7, with 8 bases fitting TRBD1. There are 16 residues in the CDR3. The germline V gene encodes CDR1 LGHDT and CDR2 YNNKEL (reference sequence). V was clipped by 4 bases and J by 1 base; unmatched bases: 9.

As DNA, the CDR3 is TGTGCCAGCAGCCCCGATCCGGGGGGCCGAGAGACCCAGTACTTC. This encodes CASSPDPGGRETQYF. The rearrangement joins TRBV14 to TRBJ2-5, with a weak D call TRBD2 (7 bases). Germline-derived CDR1 and CDR2 are SGHDN and FVKESK. CDR3 size: 15 residues. V lost 4 bases to trimming and J lost 4 bases, with 16 bases between them.

This clonotype showed up just a few times. This chain uses TRBV7-2 with TRBJ2-3, with 7 bases aligning to TRBD1. The germline gives CDR1 SGHTA, CDR2 FQGNSA. V was clipped by 3 bases and J by 0 bases; unmatched bases: 9. The CDR3 has 17 amino acids. The CDR3 DNA reads as TGTGCCAGCAGCTTTCTTCCGGGACAGACTAGCACAGATACGCAGTATTTT. This translates into CASSFLPGQTSTDTQYF.

The chain links TRBV10-3 to TRBJ2-1, with D uncertain. This CDR3 region has 15 residues. Germline V gene data show CDR1 as ENHRY and CDR2 as SYGVKD. The V end was cut by 2 bases, the J end by 10 bases, with 18 bases between. CDR3 coding DNA: TGTGCCATCAGTGAGCCCGACCCACAGATGGGAGAGCAGTTCTTC. It specifies CAISEPDPQMGEQFF.

This clonotype was detected only once. Here the CDR3 reads CATSDLTSSAGGHEHTDTQYF. The CDR3 DNA reads TGTGCCACCAGTGATTTGACGTCATCTGCGGGGGGCCACGAGCACACAGATACGCAGTATTTT. The chain carries TRBV24-1 and TRBJ2-3; 8 nucleotides match TRBD2. Germline V CDR1 and CDR2: KGHDR, SFDVKD. This CDR3 is 21 amino acids long. Trimming removed 0 bases from V and 2 bases from J; junction bases left unmatched: 18.

This clonotype was recorded a few times. The chain combines TRBV14 with TRBJ2-2, with TRBD1 identical over 11 bases. V lost 0 bases to trimming and J lost 5 bases; unmatched junction nucleotides: 5. This CDR3 spans 17 amino acids. Per germline, CDR1 SGHDN and CDR2 FVKESK. DNA for the CDR3: TGTGCCAGCAGCCAAGAGTTGGACAGGGGGCTGACCGGGGAGCTGTTTTTT. This gives the protein CASSQELDRGLTGELFF.

The genes are TRBV20-1 and TRBJ2-1; 11 bases align to TRBD2. Germline values: CDR1 DFQATT, CDR2 SNEGSKA (reference sequence). This CDR3 region has 15 residues. Germline trimming cut 4 bases from V and 10 bases from J; bases unmatched to any gene: 12. CDR3 region: CSAMGGTSGTYEQFF. The CDR3 DNA reads as TGCAGTGCTATGGGGGGGACTAGCGGAACCTACGAGCAGTTCTTC.

This clonotype was detected only a few times. J is TRBJ2-5 and V is TRBV3-1; possible D gene TRBD2, 7 bases. Germline lookup yields CDR1 LGHDT and CDR2 YNNKEL (reference sequence). The V end lost 5 bases, the J end lost 0 bases, and 19 bases lay between the germline ends. This CDR3 comprises 17 residues. This chain's CDR3 is CASSLVWGGADQETQYF. DNA of the CDR3: TGTGCCAGCAGCTTGGTATGGGGGGGGGCCGACCAAGAGACCCAGTACTTC.

J is TRBJ2-3 and V is TRBV6-2 or TRBV6-3; no firm D call. This CDR3 region has 14 residues. The germline V gene has CDR1 MNHEY and CDR2 SVGEGT. V was cut by 2 bases and J by 4 bases, with 10 bases left in between. CDR3 protein: CASSYTSGSDTQYF. Written as DNA, the CDR3 is TGTGCCAGCAGTTACACGTCTGGTTCAGATACGCAGTATTTT.

V is TRBV5-5 and J is TRBJ2-7; D is ambiguous. The V gene lost 5 bases and the J gene lost 3 bases, with 9 bases spanning the gap. This CDR3 is 12 amino acids long. Germline assignment: CDR1 SGHKS and CDR2 YYEKEE (reference sequence). The CDR3 protein is CASRRRGYEQYF. In DNA form, the CDR3 reads TGTGCCAGCAGGCGACGAGGCTACGAGCAGTACTTC.